The TCR beta chain under discussion was sequenced for a study of T cell responses to AZD1222 COVID-19 vaccine (dated by TCRdb to the early 2020s). For the study in its entirety: AZD1222 recipients given second doses at about 4 weeks or at about 12 weeks were pooled, since spike-specific TCR depth and breadth were not found to differ between the two schedules. TCR sequencing was performed for roughly 250 trial participants, of whom 207 were given two doses of AZD1222 and around 25 were given two doses of MenACWY control vaccine. Trial participants were enrolled by age into 18-55, 56-69 and 70-plus year subgroups, with about 150, 28 and 57 TCR-sequenced participants respectively. Paper-wide results and their limitations: The 56-69-year group was small, and its depth increase did not reach significance, likely because of low power. Because no day 14 peak-response samples were available, repertoires were characterized only after the peak T cell response. Only six AZD1222 recipients were SARS-CoV-2 seropositive at baseline, limiting conclusions about previously exposed vaccinees. Nearly half of unique spike-specific TCRs reportedly recognized epitopes outside regions mutated in the B.1.351 and B.1.1.7 variants. After two AZD1222 doses, both the breadth and the depth of spike-specific TCRs were significantly higher than at day 0 and than in MenACWY recipients. Vaccine-associated CD4 TCRs spanned the whole spike protein, with dominant responses in regions 160-218 and 743-854. Participants were mostly white British, with more females than males. The authors suggested clonal diversity may have been underestimated.

The CDR3 regions of human TCRbeta chains were subjected to immunosequencing. The paper's processing steps were these. Repertoire TCRs were matched against a reference library of SARS-CoV-2-specific TCRs generated with the MIRA antigen-specificity platform. Breadth was defined as the fraction of unique TCRs that were SARS-CoV-2-associated. Depth was defined as the fraction of total T cells that were SARS-CoV-2-associated. Using the MIRA data, each spike-specific TCR was assigned both to the spike region to which the TCR was reactive and to a CD4 or CD8 class. Log10-transformed breadth and depth values were compared by one-way ANOVA with Sidak's multiple comparisons tests. Drawn from immuneACCESS, this table holds only the in-frame rearrangements with V and J called that TCRdb kept. Clones are partly lost; checked studies trace under half to an unresolved V gene and leave the rest unexplained. The DNA gave D and trimming, while V, J and clone size come from that table. This sample has approximately 100,000 clones in its table, and about 92% of those were observed once. The ten largest make up 4% to 6% of the sample.

V and J are truncated by 3 bases and 4 bases respectively, leaving an intervening sequence of 11 bases. CDR1 and CDR2 are drawn from the germline V gene: MGHDK, SYGVNS. From cysteine to phenylalanine, the CDR3 is 14 amino acids long. Only the CDR3 DNA is retained, 42 bases long and in frame from the first base. This specimen's time point label, per the study, means: baseline before first vaccination. Samples from vaccinated people were obtained from the UK trials COV001 and COV002, which included a single-blind randomized controlled phase 2/3 trial of AZD1222 (ChAdOx1 nCoV-19) in healthy adults. Trial participant PBMC samples were collected at day 0 and day 28 after the second dose for TCRbeta chain sequencing. Details on this clone: Its antigen remains unidentified. No base quality values were provided; no much bigger clone lies one nucleotide off.

This clonotype was sampled from an adult in good health. The V and J segments used are TRBV25-1 and TRBJ2-3; TRBD1 is a weak D gene call, 6 bases matching. The specimen was peripheral blood, collected on day 0 of AZD1222 vaccination. The encoded CDR3 is CASSDNRVADTQYF. The nucleotide sequence reads TGTGCCAGCAGTGATAACAGGGTTGCAGATACGCAGTATTTT. This CDR3, with the reference TRBV25-1 and TRBJ2-3 proteins standing in past its ends, gives the full variable domain EADIYQTPRYLVIGTGKKITLECSQTMGHDKMYWYQQDPGMELHLIHYSYGVNSTEKGDLSSESTVSRIRTEHFPLTLESARPSHTSQYLCASSDNRVADTQYFGPGTRLTVL.